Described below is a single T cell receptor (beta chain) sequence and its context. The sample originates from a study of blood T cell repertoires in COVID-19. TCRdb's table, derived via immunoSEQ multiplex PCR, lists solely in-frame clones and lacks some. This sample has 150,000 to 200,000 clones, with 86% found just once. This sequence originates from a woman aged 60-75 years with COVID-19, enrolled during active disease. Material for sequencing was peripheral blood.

CDR3 DNA: TGTGCCAGCAGTCAGGGACTAGCGGGAGGATGGGAAGCCAAAAACATTCAGTACTTC. It encodes CASSQGLAGGWEAKNIQYF. The genes are TRBV27 and TRBJ2-4, with TRBD2 matching over 15 bases. Trimming cost V 5 bases and J 0 bases; bases outside gene matches: 8. CDR1 is MNHEY, CDR2 SMNVEV, per germline (reference sequence). The CDR3 contains 19 residues.